This entry describes one T cell receptor (beta chain). Its antigen remains unidentified. The data were taken from a study of shared clonotypes between healthy human individuals. Looking at the study overall: Participating donors consisted of two women and three men aged 18 to 49. A donor's plate count was three for CD4 naive and three for CD4 memory; CD8 naive had two and CD8 memory one. Whole-study results and caveats: Shared clonotypes across all four donors exceeded non-shared ones in generation probability.

Each PCR replicate from the sorted subsets contained about 200 ng DNA, which is about 31,000 T cell genomes. Assay used: immunoSEQ multiplex PCR; TCRdb lists only in-frame clones, some missing. The sample records about 1 million clones, approximately 72% being singletons. The length of the CDR3 is 15 residues. Germline-derived CDR1 and CDR2 are MGHDK and SYGVNS. The ends were cut back, 2 bases at V and 2 bases at J, with 11 bases in the middle. The sample taken for sequencing was memory CD4+ T cells sorted from blood. Described subset: CD45RA-negative fraction. The rearrangement joins TRBV25-1 to TRBJ2-3, with D tentatively TRBD1 or TRBD2 (5 bases each). The TCR comes from a man aged 18 to 30 in good health. The CDR3 DNA sequence: TGTGCCAGCAGTGAAGGGGGACGGATCACAGATACGCAGTATTTT. This encodes CASSEGGRITDTQYF.